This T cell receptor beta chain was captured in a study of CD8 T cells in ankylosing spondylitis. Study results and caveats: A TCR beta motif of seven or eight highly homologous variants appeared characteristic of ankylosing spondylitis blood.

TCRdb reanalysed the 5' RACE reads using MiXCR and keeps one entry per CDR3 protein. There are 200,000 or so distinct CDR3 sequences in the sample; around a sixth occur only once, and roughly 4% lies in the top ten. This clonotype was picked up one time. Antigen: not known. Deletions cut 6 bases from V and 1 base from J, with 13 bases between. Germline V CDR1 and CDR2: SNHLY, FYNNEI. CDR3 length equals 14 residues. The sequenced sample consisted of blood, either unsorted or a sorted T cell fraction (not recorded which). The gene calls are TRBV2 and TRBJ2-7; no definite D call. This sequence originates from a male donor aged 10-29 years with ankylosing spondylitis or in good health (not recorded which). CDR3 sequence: CASSVSPGSYEQYV. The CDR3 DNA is TGTGCCAGCAGCGTCTCCCCTGGATCCTACGAGCAGTACGTC.